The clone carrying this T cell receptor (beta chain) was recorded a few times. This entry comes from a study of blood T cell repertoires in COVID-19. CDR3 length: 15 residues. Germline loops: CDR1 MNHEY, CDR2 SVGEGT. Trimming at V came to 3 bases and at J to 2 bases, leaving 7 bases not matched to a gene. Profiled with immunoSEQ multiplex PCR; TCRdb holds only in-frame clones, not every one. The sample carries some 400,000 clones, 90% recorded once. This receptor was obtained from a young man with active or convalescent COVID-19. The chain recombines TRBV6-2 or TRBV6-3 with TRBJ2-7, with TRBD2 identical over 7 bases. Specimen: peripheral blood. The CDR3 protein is CASSYWAGATYEQYF. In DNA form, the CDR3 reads TGTGCCAGCAGTTATTGGGCGGGAGCAACCTACGAGCAGTACTTC.